Following are 30 T cell receptor beta chains from one sample sequenced in a study of blood T cell repertoires in COVID-19. The table came from immunoSEQ multiplex PCR; TCRdb's copy has only in-frame clones and leaves some out. The repertoire has about 210,000 clones, over 80% of them found once; the top ten carry 3% to 3.5%. Sequencing was carried out using PBMCs or T cells enriched from blood (not recorded which). The receptor source for this set is a woman under 40 who had been exposed to COVID-19.

The chain combines TRBV6-5 with TRBJ1-2, with D possibly being TRBD1 (6 bases). The germline V and J ends were trimmed by 2 bases and 3 bases, with 10 bases remaining between them. Germline-derived CDR1 and CDR2 are MNHEY and SVGAGI. The CDR3 sequence is 14 residues long. DNA for the CDR3: TGTGCCAGCAGTTACGGACAGCCGGACTATGGCTACACCTTC. Translating it yields CASSYGQPDYGYTF.

The chain has TRBV10-3 and TRBJ2-3; tentatively, D is TRBD2 (5 bases). Germline CDR1 is ENHRY and CDR2 is SYGVKD. V lost 10 bases and J 3 bases, leaving 14 bases between the germline ends. This CDR3 has 13 residues. The CDR3 DNA sequence: TGTGCCACCCTCGGATGGGAGACAGATACGCAGTATTTT. Translating gives CATLGWETDTQYF.

This sequence joins TRBV28 and TRBJ1-3, with D perhaps matching TRBD1 (5 bases). Looked up from germline, CDR1 is MDHEN and CDR2 is SYDVKM. This CDR3 is built from 14 residues. V lost 7 bases, J lost 8 bases, and 18 bases lay in between. The CDR3 loop reads CASNAGGLWDTIYF. As DNA, the CDR3 is TGTGCCAGCAACGCCGGGGGACTGTGGGACACCATATATTTT. The variable domain in full, completed from reference TRBV28 and TRBJ1-3, reads DVKVTQSSRYLVKRTGEKVFLECVQDMDHENMFWYRQDPGLGLRLIYFSYDVKMKEKGDIPEGYSVSREKKERFSLILESASTNQTSMYLCASNAGGLWDTIYFGEGSWLTVV.

The genes are TRBV5-6 and TRBJ2-2; possibly TRBD1 for D (5 bases). This CDR3 comprises 16 residues. V dropped 2 bases and J dropped 0 bases, with 11 bases sitting between them. The germline CDR1 and CDR2 sequences are SGHDT and YYEEEE. The DNA of the CDR3 is TGTGCCAGCAGCTTCAGGGCGCGAGCGAACACCGGGGAGCTGTTTTTT. Protein product: CASSFRARANTGELFF.

The gene calls are TRBV19 and TRBJ1-2; D is perhaps TRBD1 (5 bases). The CDR3 is 16 residues long. Germline V gene data show CDR1 as LNHDA and CDR2 as SQIVND (reference sequence). V dropped 6 bases and J dropped 1 base, with 18 bases sitting between them. The CDR3 reads CASRQGVQGDNYGYTF. The CDR3 region has the DNA TGTGCCAGTAGGCAAGGTGTGCAAGGGGATAACTATGGCTACACCTTC.

This sequence joins TRBV5-1 and TRBJ1-2, with a weak D call TRBD1 (6 bases). The CDR3 consists of 16 residues. Germline assignment: CDR1 SGHRS and CDR2 YFSETQ. V lost 5 bases and J 4 bases, leaving 21 bases between the germline ends. As DNA, the CDR3 is TGCGCCAGCAGTCCGGATCTAGACAGGCGGGTCTATGGCTACACCTTC. This sequence encodes CASSPDLDRRVYGYTF.

The V call is TRBV11-2, the J call TRBJ2-5; 11 bases are shared with TRBD2. The length of the CDR3 is 14 residues. The junction had 4 bases not matched to a gene; V was cut back by 5 bases and J by 5 bases. Germline V gene sequence: CDR1 SGHAT, CDR2 FQNNGV. The CDR3, as DNA: TGTGCCAGCAGCCTCAGGACTAGCGGGGAGACCCAGTACTTC. Residues: CASSLRTSGETQYF.

The chain uses TRBV6-5 and TRBJ1-1; tentative D call: TRBD1 (5 bases). The CDR3 sequence is 12 residues long. The V end was cut by 6 bases, the J end by 5 bases, with 10 bases between. Germline CDR1 reads MNHEY; CDR2 reads SVGAGI. Here the CDR3 DNA reads TGTGCCAGCAGCTGGGGGGGGACTGAAGCTTTCTTT. Protein: CASSWGGTEAFF.

This sequence joins TRBV29-1 and TRBJ2-1; no clear D gene. This CDR3 is 13 amino acids long. CDR1 is SQVTM, CDR2 ANQGSEA, per germline. Trimming took off 1 base at V and 5 bases at J, with 9 bases between the two ends. The CDR3 nucleotides read TGCAGCGTTGAAGGTGTCTCTCACAATGAGCAGTTCTTC. This encodes CSVEGVSHNEQFF.

V gene TRBV30 combines with J gene TRBJ1-5; no reliable D call. The CDR3 consists of 13 residues. V was pared by 0 bases and J by 3 bases, with 6 bases between. Germline CDR1 reads GTSNPN; CDR2 reads SVGIG (reference sequence). In nucleotides, the CDR3 is TGTGCCTGGAGTGTACGGGTCAATCAGCCCCAGCATTTT. Translating gives CAWSVRVNQPQHF.

V is TRBV18 and J is TRBJ1-6; D is uncertain. Germline-derived CDR1 and CDR2 are KGHSH and LQKENI. The CDR3 runs to 15 residues. V lost 2 bases and J 7 bases, leaving 12 bases between the germline ends. The CDR3 here is CASSPSGGQNSPLHF. The CDR3 DNA reads TGTGCCAGCTCACCATCGGGCGGGCAGAATTCACCCCTCCACTTT.

The rearrangement joins TRBV18 to TRBJ1-1; maybe TRBD1 (5 bases). Between the trimmed V and J ends, which lost 4 bases and 6 bases, there was a span of 9 bases. Per the germline V gene, CDR1 is KGHSH and CDR2 is LQKENI. The length of the CDR3 is 12 residues. The CDR3 bases are TGTGCCAGCTCACGCGGGGGGGCTGAAGCTTTCTTT. This codes for CASSRGGAEAFF.

This rearrangement joins TRBV9 to TRBJ1-1; TRBD1 is a possible D gene (6 bases). The ends were cut back, 3 bases at V and 7 bases at J, with 22 bases in the middle. Germline V lookup: CDR1 SGDLS, CDR2 YYNGEE. This CDR3 region has 16 residues. CDR3 amino acids: CASSEREGGGYGEAFF. Written as DNA, the CDR3 is TGTGCCAGCAGCGAGAGAGAGGGGGGGGGTTACGGTGAAGCTTTCTTT.

The chain couples TRBV6-5 to TRBJ1-2, with D uncertain. Per the germline V gene, CDR1 is MNHEY and CDR2 is SVGAGI. This CDR3 has 13 amino acids. V was trimmed by 5 bases and J by 8 bases, leaving 15 bases between them. CDR3 sequence (DNA): TGTGCCAGCAGTCCTTCTCAAGCGGGGGGCTACACCTTC. This encodes CASSPSQAGGYTF.

The chain uses TRBV30 and TRBJ1-5; possible D gene TRBD1, 5 bases. The germline gives CDR1 GTSNPN, CDR2 SVGIG (reference sequence). V was trimmed by 2 bases and J by 6 bases, leaving 14 bases between them. The CDR3 spans 14 residues. The CDR3 coding sequence is TGTGCCTGGAGTTTCACGGAGGGGAGTCAGCCCCAGCATTTT. Its protein product is CAWSFTEGSQPQHF.

The chain recombines TRBV5-5 with TRBJ2-3; 10 bases match TRBD2. The CDR3 is made up of 19 amino acids. CDR1 is SGHKS and CDR2 is YYEKEE in the germline V gene (reference sequence). J lost 2 bases, V lost 1 base, and 13 bases had no gene match. The CDR3 sequence: CASSLSRLAGALLTDTQYF. In DNA, the CDR3 is TGTGCCAGCAGCTTGTCCAGGCTAGCGGGGGCCTTACTCACAGATACGCAGTATTTT.

The chain recombines TRBV5-1 with TRBJ1-1, with no clear D. The CDR3 length is 13 residues. Germline V gene lookup returns CDR1 SGHRS and CDR2 YFSETQ. V was cut by 2 bases and J by 4 bases, with 9 bases left in between. The CDR3 sequence: CASSFAVGTEAFF. The CDR3 nucleotides are TGCGCCAGCAGCTTTGCGGTGGGCACTGAAGCTTTCTTT.

This clone appeared a few times. The V and J genes are TRBV18 and TRBJ2-2, with unresolved D. Germline CDR1 reads KGHSH; CDR2 reads LQKENI. CDR3 length: 14 residues. The V gene lost 5 bases and the J gene lost 1 base, with 8 bases spanning the gap. The CDR3 DNA reads TGTGCCAGCTCATCGGTCCTGAACACCGGGGAGCTGTTTTTT. Translation gives CASSSVLNTGELFF.

The rearrangement uses TRBV12-3 or TRBV12-4 and TRBJ1-5, with D uncertain. The CDR3 runs to 12 residues. V was trimmed by 6 bases and J by 6 bases, leaving 9 bases between them. The CDR3: CASRSGGQPQHF. The CDR3, as DNA: TGTGCCAGCAGGTCAGGAGGTCAGCCCCAGCATTTT.

The V gene is TRBV6-2 or TRBV6-3, the J gene TRBJ2-5; 10 positions match TRBD1. Trimming at V came to 1 base and at J to 3 bases, leaving 5 bases not matched to a gene. CDR1 MNHEY and CDR2 SVGEGT come from the germline V gene. The CDR3 length is 16 residues. The CDR3 protein is CASSYFLGQGEETQYF. CDR3 nucleotide sequence: TGTGCCAGCAGTTACTTTCTCGGACAGGGGGAAGAGACCCAGTACTTC.

This clone was observed once. This CDR3 reads CAWSVPLTGGAGQAFF. For the CDR3, the DNA is TGTGCCTGGAGTGTTCCCTTGACAGGGGGCGCGGGTCAAGCTTTCTTT. This chain links TRBV30 with TRBJ1-1; TRBD1 aligns across 10 bases. The CDR3 has 16 residues. The germline CDR1 and CDR2 sequences are GTSNPN and SVGIG (reference sequence). With V trimmed by 0 bases and J by 9 bases, 13 bases remained unmatched. Drawing the rest from reference TRBV30 and TRBJ1-1, the complete variable domain is SQTIHQWPATLVQPVGSPLSLECTVEGTSNPNLYWYRQAAGRGLQLLFYSVGIGQISSEVPQNLSASRPQDRQFILSSKKLLLSDSGFYLCAWSVPLTGGAGQAFFGQGTRLTVV.

The V and J genes are TRBV19 and TRBJ1-2; TRBD1 is a possible D gene (5 bases). Deletions cut 2 bases from V and 6 bases from J, with 10 bases between. This CDR3 region has 13 residues. The germline CDR1 and CDR2 sequences are LNHDA and SQIVND (reference sequence). CDR3: CASSIRGTNGYTF. CDR3 bases: TGTGCCAGTAGTATAAGGGGAACTAATGGCTACACCTTC.

The V gene is TRBV5-6, the J gene TRBJ2-5; 12 positions agree with TRBD2. This CDR3 contains 16 residues. Germline CDR1 SGHDT, CDR2 YYEEEE. V dropped 5 bases and J dropped 4; count of bases not matched to a gene: 9. Here the CDR3 reads CASRKGLAGMGETQYF. CDR3 in DNA: TGTGCCAGCAGAAAAGGACTAGCGGGGATGGGAGAGACCCAGTACTTC.

The chain is built from TRBV19 and TRBJ1-2, with 7 bases lining up with TRBD1. The CDR3 is 14 residues long. J lost 2 bases, V lost 6 bases, and 6 bases had no gene match. Germline-derived CDR1 and CDR2 are LNHDA and SQIVND (reference sequence). As DNA, the CDR3 is TGTGCCAGTAGAAAGCTACAGGGGAACTATGGCTACACCTTC. It translates to CASRKLQGNYGYTF.

This clone came up once. The chain combines TRBV4-3 with TRBJ2-7; no clear D. CDR1 is LGHNA and CDR2 is YSLEER in the germline V gene. The CDR3 covers 16 residues. Trimming took off 2 bases at V and 2 bases at J, with 16 bases between the two ends. CDR3 region: CASSQFAQDTAYEQYF. The CDR3 bases are TGCGCCAGCAGCCAATTTGCCCAGGATACGGCCTACGAGCAGTACTTC.

The CDR3 DNA is TGTGCCAGCAGCTTTACGGGAGGTCAAAGCCTTTACAATGAGCAGTTCTTC. It translates to CASSFTGGQSLYNEQFF. The J gene is TRBJ2-1, the V gene TRBV13; 7 bases agree with TRBD2. Germline V CDR1 and CDR2: PRHDT, FYEKMQ (reference sequence). There are 17 residues in the CDR3. V dropped 3 bases and J dropped 4; count of bases not matched to a gene: 12.

This clone was detected only a few times. The V gene is TRBV14, the J gene TRBJ1-2; no firm D call. Between the trimmed V and J ends, which lost 0 bases and 4 bases, there was a span of 9 bases. The CDR3 totals 14 residues. The germline gives CDR1 SGHDN, CDR2 FVKESK. CDR3 protein: CASSQDLLSYGYTF. The CDR3 DNA sequence: TGTGCCAGCAGCCAAGACCTGTTGAGCTATGGCTACACCTTC.

The chain combines TRBV7-9 with TRBJ1-1, with D possibly matching TRBD1 (5 bases). This CDR3 has 12 amino acids. Trimming shortened V by 8 bases and J by 1 base, and 8 bases separated the two germline ends. Germline lookup yields CDR1 SEHNR and CDR2 FQNEAQ (reference sequence). DNA for the CDR3: TGTGCCAGCGACAGACCGAACACTGAAGCTTTCTTT. Translating gives CASDRPNTEAFF.

The gene calls are TRBV9 and TRBJ2-3, with 7 bases aligning to TRBD2. The germline V gene has CDR1 SGDLS and CDR2 YYNGEE. CDR3 length: 14 amino acids. Germline trimming cut 3 bases from V and 5 bases from J; bases unmatched to any gene: 6. CDR3 sequence reads: CASSGGGYGDTQYF. The CDR3 region has the DNA TGTGCCAGCAGCGGCGGGGGATATGGAGATACGCAGTATTTT. The whole variable domain, remainder taken from reference TRBV9 and TRBJ2-3, is DSGVTQTPKHLITATGQRVTLRCSPRSGDLSVYWYQQSLDQGLQFLIQYYNGEERAKGNILERFSAQQFPDLHSELNLSSLELGDSALYFCASSGGGYGDTQYFGPGTRLTVL.

This clone is a singleton in its sample. This sequence joins TRBV5-4 and TRBJ2-2; weak D call: TRBD1 (5 bases). Trimming removed 4 bases from V and 1 base from J, with 17 bases in between. The CDR3 covers 17 residues. In germline, CDR1 is SGHNT, CDR2 YYREEE (reference sequence). CDR3 nucleotide sequence: TGTGCCAGCAGCACCCGCCTGGGGCTAGAGAACACCGGGGAGCTGTTTTTT. Protein sequence: CASSTRLGLENTGELFF. The whole variable domain, remainder taken from reference TRBV5-4 and TRBJ2-2, is ETGVTQSPTHLIKTRGQQVTLRCSSQSGHNTVSWYQQALGQGPQFIFQYYREEENGRGNFPPRFSGLQFPNYSSELNVNALELDDSALYLCASSTRLGLENTGELFFGEGSRLTVL.